This TCR beta chain was documented in a study of control samples from healthy donors and cancer patients. Clones were sequenced by immunoSEQ multiplex PCR, and TCRdb holds only the in-frame ones, with some missing. This table has about 160,000 clones, 85% to 95% appearing once. CDR3 length: 14 amino acids. Germline V gene lookup returns CDR1 SGHNT and CDR2 YYREEE (reference sequence). The V end lost 0 bases, the J end lost 0 bases, and 6 bases lay between the germline ends. Sequences were obtained from blood. This TCR was sampled from a woman aged 40 to 50 in good health. The gene calls are TRBV5-4 and TRBJ1-2, with unresolved D. The CDR3 here is CASSLGVANYGYTF. CDR3 sequence (DNA): TGTGCCAGCAGCTTGGGGGTCGCTAACTATGGCTACACCTTC.